The 4 T cell receptor beta chains below come from one sample, sequenced in a study of T cell changes during pregnancy in multiple sclerosis. Libraries were prepared by immunoSEQ multiplex PCR; TCRdb keeps only in-frame clonotypes and omits some of them. The repertoire has around 24,000 clones, approximately 86% of them found once; the top ten carry roughly 1%. The sequenced sample was CD4+ T cells from peripheral blood mononuclear cells, obtained in the second trimester of pregnancy. The receptors were gathered from a female donor in good health, enrolled as a control in a pregnancy study.

This clone was observed a single time. In nucleotides, the CDR3 is TGTGCCACCCTAGCGGGGGGACGAGTCGAGCAGTACTTC. It codes for CATLAGGRVEQYF. V gene TRBV2 combines with J gene TRBJ2-7; 11 bases agree with TRBD2. Unmatched junction bases numbered 8, after V lost 10 bases and J lost 6 bases. This CDR3 is built from 13 residues. The germline V gene encodes CDR1 SNHLY and CDR2 FYNNEI. Combining the CDR3 with reference TRBV2 and TRBJ2-7 gives the whole variable domain EPEVTQTPSHQVTQMGQEVILRCVPISNHLYFYWYRQILGQKVEFLVSFYNNEISEKSEIFDDQFSVERPDGSNFTLKIRSTKLEDSAMYFCATLAGGRVEQYFGPGTRLTVT.

As DNA, the CDR3 is TGTGCCAGCAGTGAAGTTAGAGGACTAGCGTTGGATGAGCAGTTCTTC. This gives the protein CASSEVRGLALDEQFF. The genes are TRBV2 and TRBJ2-1; 9 bases match TRBD2. Trimming at V came to 1 base and at J to 8 bases, leaving 9 bases not matched to a gene. Per the germline V gene, CDR1 is SNHLY and CDR2 is FYNNEI. The CDR3 totals 16 residues.

This clone was seen more than once but under ten times. The chain has TRBV29-1 and TRBJ2-7, with D tentatively TRBD1 (5 bases). Trimming shortened V by 3 bases and J by 6 bases, and 15 bases separated the two germline ends. Germline V gene sequence: CDR1 SQVTM, CDR2 ANQGSEA. The CDR3 totals 13 residues. CDR3 protein: CSVDQGGVGEQYF. The CDR3 DNA is TGCAGCGTTGATCAGGGTGGCGTTGGCGAGCAGTACTTC.

With regard to this clone: The junction departs from the called germline gene at one end, perhaps through a read error. The rearrangement links TRBV2 to TRBJ1-5, with unresolved D. The CDR3 is made up of 13 amino acids. Germline V gene sequence: CDR1 SNHLY, CDR2 FYNNEI. The CDR3 spells CAGSVSFNQPQHF. CDR3 nucleotides: TGTGCCGGCAGTGTTAGTTTCAATCAGCCCCAGCATTTT.